The present TCR beta chain was sequenced within a study of T cell responses to AZD1222 COVID-19 vaccine. Study-wide points: Possibly, clonal diversity was underestimated; donors were largely white British and included more females.

Some clones are missing from TCRdb's copy, which holds only in-frame ones; the method was immunoSEQ multiplex PCR. Among 120,000 to 150,000 clones listed, approximately 85% were seen once. Trimming removed 5 bases at V and 4 bases at J, with 15 bases between. This CDR3 is 15 amino acids long. The germline CDR1 and CDR2 sequences are MDHEN and SYDVKM. On this clone itself: Its antigen is currently unknown.

This chain connects TRBV28 to TRBJ1-3; D remains ambiguous. The sample in question was peripheral blood, obtained 28 days after the second dose of the MenACWY control vaccine. The sequence was collected from an adult who received the MenACWY meningococcal vaccine as a control. Here the CDR3 reads CASSPPNSLGNTIYF. CDR3 coding DNA: TGTGCCAGCAGTCCCCCCAACAGTTTGGGAAACACCATATATTTT.